The 13 T cell receptor beta chains reported below all come from one sample, sequenced in a study of cytomegalovirus exposure and HLA in healthy donors. Using immunoSEQ multiplex PCR, the repertoire was profiled, and TCRdb retains in-frame clones only, with some absent. In the table there are some 160,000 clones, roughly nine tenths of which are singletons. Source material: PBMCs. Receptors originate from a young man in good health and CMV-seronegative.

The J gene is TRBJ2-6, the V gene TRBV18; TRBD2 might be the D (5 bases). V dropped 1 base and J dropped 2 bases, with 9 bases sitting between them. The CDR3 is 16 residues long. Germline V CDR1 and CDR2: KGHSH, LQKENI. CDR3 region: CASSPQSGAGANVLTF. Written as DNA, the CDR3 is TGTGCCAGCTCACCACAATCCGGGGCTGGGGCCAACGTCCTGACTTTC. Using reference TRBV18 and TRBJ2-6 for the parts outside the CDR3, the full variable domain is NAGVMQNPRHLVRRRGQEARLRCSPMKGHSHVYWYRQLPEEGLKFMVYLQKENIIDESGMPKERFSAEFPKEGPSILRIQQVVRGDSAAYFCASSPQSGAGANVLTFGAGSRLTVL.

The chain joins TRBV15 to TRBJ1-1; tentatively, D is TRBD1 (5 bases). This CDR3 is built from 12 residues. Germline V lookup: CDR1 LNHNV, CDR2 YYDKDF (reference sequence). The germline V and J ends were trimmed by 3 bases and 7 bases, with 9 bases remaining between them. The CDR3 DNA is TGTGCCACCAGCAGGTTAGGGGATGAAGCTTTCTTT. Its protein is CATSRLGDEAFF.

This chain connects TRBV4-3 to TRBJ2-3; 7 bases match TRBD2. Germline CDR1 reads LGHNA; CDR2 reads YSLEER. The CDR3 length is 15 residues. With 3 bases clipped from V and 6 bases from J, the junction kept 9 bases outside the gene matches. This chain's CDR3 is CASSQVTSRWDTQYF. In nucleotides, the CDR3 is TGCGCCAGCAGCCAGGTGACTAGCCGTTGGGATACGCAGTATTTT.

V usage is TRBV27 and J usage is TRBJ2-7; 7 bases agree with TRBD1. The CDR3 runs to 15 residues. Germline V gene data show CDR1 as MNHEY and CDR2 as SMNVEV (reference sequence). With V trimmed by 6 bases and J by 5 bases, 13 bases remained unmatched. CDR3 region: CASSTHPTGLHEQYV. CDR3 DNA: TGTGCCAGCAGCACTCACCCGACAGGGTTGCACGAGCAGTACGTC.

The V gene is TRBV23-1, the J gene TRBJ2-7; 11 bases line up with TRBD2. TRBV23-1 belongs to the ORF category, with a function that is uncertain. The CDR3 runs 18 residues. Trimming took 4 bases from V and 2 from J; bases not matched to a gene: 13. CDR3 amino acids: CASSPLAGGITRPYEQYF. The CDR3 region has the DNA TGCGCCAGCAGTCCTCTAGCGGGGGGTATTACCCGCCCCTACGAGCAGTACTTC.

In its sample, this clone was seen once. For the CDR3, the DNA is TGTGCCAGCAGCGTTAAACCGGGACTAGCGGCCCGAAGCTCCTACGAGCAGTACGTC. Amino acid sequence: CASSVKPGLAARSSYEQYV. This chain connects TRBV9 to TRBJ2-7; 11 bases are a match to TRBD2. Germline V CDR1 and CDR2: SGDLS, YYNGEE. CDR3 length equals 19 residues. V lost 2 bases and J lost 0; bases outside the gene matches: 13.

The rearrangement joins TRBV6-5 to TRBJ1-1; perhaps TRBD1 as D (5 bases). Trimming took off 9 bases at V and 11 bases at J, with 16 bases between the two ends. Germline V gives CDR1 MNHEY, CDR2 SVGAGI. This CDR3 is built from 11 residues. The CDR3 nucleotides read TGTGCCAGTAAAACAGGTAGTCAGGCTTTCTTT. The encoded protein is CASKTGSQAFF.

V and J are TRBV19 and TRBJ2-3; TRBD2 might be the D (5 bases). The CDR3 sequence is 15 residues long. Trimming removed 7 bases from V and 3 bases from J, with 17 bases in between. The V gene's germline CDR1 is LNHDA and CDR2 SQIVND (reference sequence). CDR3 sequence (DNA): TGTGCCAGTAAGGCTACGGGGTCTTGGACAGATACGCAGTATTTT. This translates into CASKATGSWTDTQYF.

This clone has a single count. The gene calls are TRBV18 and TRBJ2-1; 14 bases align to TRBD2. The germline V gene encodes CDR1 KGHSH and CDR2 LQKENI. The CDR3 length is 15 residues. The V and J ends lost 5 bases and 7 bases, in that order; junction bases with no gene match: 4. The CDR3 DNA sequence: TGTGCCAGCTCAACGACTAGCGGGGGGGCAAATGAGCAGTTCTTC. This encodes CASSTTSGGANEQFF.

The rearrangement uses TRBV18 and TRBJ2-1; TRBD1 matches at 7 bases. V lost 1 base to trimming and J lost 6 bases; unmatched junction nucleotides: 3. This CDR3 contains 14 residues. Per germline, CDR1 KGHSH and CDR2 LQKENI. As DNA, the CDR3 is TGTGCCAGCTCACCACGGGACAGAGCCAATGAGCAGTTCTTC. Encoded protein: CASSPRDRANEQFF.

This CDR3 is CASSLYGLDRGLGEQYV. DNA for the CDR3: TGCGCCAGCAGCTTGTACGGCCTGGACAGGGGTTTGGGAGAGCAGTACGTC. The chain recombines TRBV5-1 with TRBJ2-7; 9 positions agree with TRBD1. Per germline, CDR1 SGHRS and CDR2 YFSETQ. Trimming at V came to 1 base and at J to 7 bases, leaving 15 bases not matched to a gene. CDR3 length: 17 amino acids.

CDR3 protein: CATSSRVSEQYF. CDR3 coding DNA: TGTGCCACCAGCAGTCGGGTTTCCGAGCAGTACTTC. The rearrangement links TRBV15 to TRBJ2-7; D not resolved. Germline V gene data show CDR1 as LNHNV and CDR2 as YYDKDF (reference sequence). The V end lost 3 bases, the J end lost 6 bases, and 9 bases lay between the germline ends. This CDR3 region has 12 residues.

The V gene is TRBV5-4, the J gene TRBJ2-1; 10 nucleotides align to TRBD2. The junction had 5 bases not matched to a gene; V was cut back by 0 bases and J by 8 bases. The CDR3 loop spans 15 amino acids. Per the germline V gene, CDR1 is SGHNT and CDR2 is YYREEE (reference sequence). The CDR3 spells CASSLGTSGLDEQFF. The CDR3 DNA follows: TGTGCCAGCAGCTTGGGGACTAGCGGCCTTGATGAGCAGTTCTTC.